This T cell receptor (beta chain) was captured in a study of graft-versus-host responses after intestinal transplantation. In the study overall: Recipients uniformly received anti-thymocyte globulin induction, followed by tacrolimus and steroids for about three years.

For this clone: Its antigen is not known.

In germline, CDR1 is SGHTA, CDR2 FQGTGA. This CDR3 is 19 amino acids long. V gave up 5 bases and J gave up 3 bases; unmatched junction bases: 17. Only in-frame clones appear in the TCRdb table, and some are missing; sequencing was by immunoSEQ multiplex PCR. The data show 85,000 to 90,000 clones, around 90% seen once. This sequence was found in a human donor who received an intestinal transplant. The rearrangement links TRBV7-3 to TRBJ2-5, with TRBD2 matching 11 bases. The specimen was unstimulated CD4+ T cells sorted from spleen or lymph node cells, collected before intestinal transplant. CDR3 DNA: TGTGCCAGCAGCCCGCATGGATTGAGCGCGGGACTAGCGGAAGAGACCCAGTACTTC. The encoded protein is CASSPHGLSAGLAEETQYF.